These T cell receptor beta chains were read from a single sample in a study of blood T cell repertoires in COVID-19. Here immunoSEQ multiplex PCR was the method, and the copy in TCRdb shows in-frame clones only, minus some. The table records about 220,000 clones, approximately 90% of them present only once. The sample was peripheral blood. Every receptor here comes from a man aged 40-50 years with acute or convalescent COVID-19. The CDR3 runs from the conserved cysteine through the conserved F or W. The order of the fields is V gene, clone size, J gene, D gene, CDR3 DNA, CDR3 protein. The D gene is left open where the match is weak. Expanded clones get a size class; other rows say once, few or many, or leave the size out.

v_call: TRBV15; clone_size: .; j_call: TRBJ2-6; d_call: TRBD1; cdr3_nt: TGTGCCACCAGCAGAGATGTCTCGGGTCGGGACAGACCTCTCTCTGGGGCCAACGTCCTGACTTTC; cdr3_aa: CATSRDVSGRDRPLSGANVLTF
v_call: TRBV14; clone_size: .; j_call: TRBJ2-2; d_call: .; cdr3_nt: TGTGCCAGCAGCCAAGAGGCGGTGGCGGGGAACACCGGGGAGCTGTTTTTT; cdr3_aa: CASSQEAVAGNTGELFF
v_call: TRBV19; clone_size: .; j_call: TRBJ2-7; d_call: TRBD2; cdr3_nt: TGTGCCAGTAGCAAGGGAGGGCAGACTTACTCCTACGAGCAGTACTTC; cdr3_aa: CASSKGGQTYSYEQYF
v_call: TRBV6-5; clone_size: .; j_call: TRBJ1-4; d_call: TRBD1; cdr3_nt: TGTGCCAGCAGAGACCTGGGACAGACGAATGAAAAACTGTTTTTT; cdr3_aa: CASRDLGQTNEKLFF
v_call: TRBV11-3; clone_size: few; j_call: TRBJ1-1; d_call: .; cdr3_nt: TGTGCCAGCACCGAAACTCGGGGGGCGACTGAAGCTTTCTTT; cdr3_aa: CASTETRGATEAFF
v_call: TRBV18; clone_size: .; j_call: TRBJ1-1; d_call: TRBD1; cdr3_nt: TGTGCCAGCTCACTAAACAGGGGGCGCGGTGAAGCTTTCTTT; cdr3_aa: CASSLNRGRGEAFF
v_call: TRBV20-1; clone_size: .; j_call: TRBJ1-1; d_call: .; cdr3_nt: TGCAGTGCCCCCGGGAACACTGAAGCTTTCTTT; cdr3_aa: CSAPGNTEAFF
v_call: TRBV19; clone_size: .; j_call: TRBJ1-2; d_call: .; cdr3_nt: TGTGCCACGTCTTGGTTGGGGGCCGACTATGGCTACACCTTC; cdr3_aa: CATSWLGADYGYTF
v_call: TRBV5-4; clone_size: .; j_call: TRBJ2-5; d_call: .; cdr3_nt: .; cdr3_aa: CASSSSTGRKETQYF
v_call: TRBV29-1; clone_size: few; j_call: TRBJ2-7; d_call: TRBD1; cdr3_nt: TGCAGCGTTAGTACGCAGGGGGCAGTTAAGACTTACGAGCAGTACTTC; cdr3_aa: CSVSTQGAVKTYEQYF
v_call: TRBV3-1/TRBV3-2; clone_size: .; j_call: TRBJ2-7; d_call: .; cdr3_nt: TGTGCCAGCAGCCAAGATCTAGCGAACCCGTACGAGCAGTACTTC; cdr3_aa: CASSQDLANPYEQYF
v_call: TRBV18; clone_size: .; j_call: TRBJ1-6; d_call: TRBD1; cdr3_nt: TGTGCCAGCTCCCCCGGGACAGGGAATTCACCCCTCCACTTT; cdr3_aa: CASSPGTGNSPLHF
v_call: TRBV7-3; clone_size: .; j_call: TRBJ2-1; d_call: TRBD1; cdr3_nt: TGTGCCAGCAGCAACCAACAGGGGGTCTACAATGAGCAGTTCTTC; cdr3_aa: CASSNQQGVYNEQFF
v_call: TRBV4-1; clone_size: .; j_call: TRBJ2-7; d_call: TRBD2; cdr3_nt: TGCGCCAGCAGCCAAGTGGGTAGCGGGGTCTACGAGCAGTACTTC; cdr3_aa: CASSQVGSGVYEQYF
v_call: TRBV19; clone_size: .; j_call: TRBJ1-2; d_call: .; cdr3_nt: TGTGCCAGTAGTATATCCGGGACATCTTCGGGCTATGGCTACACCTTC; cdr3_aa: CASSISGTSSGYGYTF
v_call: TRBV4-1; clone_size: .; j_call: TRBJ1-2; d_call: .; cdr3_nt: TGCGCCAGCAGTCTATACCCCCCGGGACACCAATCTTCTAACTATGGCTACACCTTC; cdr3_aa: CASSLYPPGHQSSNYGYTF
v_call: TRBV2; clone_size: .; j_call: TRBJ2-3; d_call: TRBD2; cdr3_nt: TGTGCCAGCGCCGCGGAGACTAGCGGAAATCAGTATTTT; cdr3_aa: CASAAETSGNQYF
v_call: TRBV5-1; clone_size: .; j_call: TRBJ2-1; d_call: .; cdr3_nt: TGCGCCAGCAGCTTGGTGGGCGGGAACAATGAGCAGTTCTTC; cdr3_aa: CASSLVGGNNEQFF
v_call: TRBV5-8; clone_size: .; j_call: TRBJ2-7; d_call: TRBD2; cdr3_nt: TGTGCCAGCAGCTTGGGACTAGCGGAACCTGAGGAGCAGTACTTC; cdr3_aa: CASSLGLAEPEEQYF
v_call: TRBV9; clone_size: .; j_call: TRBJ1-6; d_call: TRBD1; cdr3_nt: TGTGCCAGCAGCGTAGCTGGACAGGGGCCATATTCACCCCTCCACTTT; cdr3_aa: CASSVAGQGPYSPLHF
v_call: TRBV19; clone_size: .; j_call: TRBJ2-3; d_call: TRBD2; cdr3_nt: TGTGCCAGTAGTATATCCACTAGCGGGGTAAGCACAGATACGCAGTATTTT; cdr3_aa: CASSISTSGVSTDTQYF
v_call: TRBV4-1; clone_size: .; j_call: TRBJ2-7; d_call: .; cdr3_nt: TGCGCCAGCAGCCAAGATCATCTGGGAGCCACCTACGAGCAGTACTTC; cdr3_aa: CASSQDHLGATYEQYF
v_call: TRBV21-1; clone_size: .; j_call: TRBJ2-3; d_call: .; cdr3_nt: TGTGCCAGCAGCTCACAGCAAGTAGGGACTAGCGTTCGCACAGATACGCAGTATTTT; cdr3_aa: CASSSQQVGTSVRTDTQYF
v_call: TRBV5-1; clone_size: .; j_call: TRBJ2-7; d_call: TRBD2; cdr3_nt: TGCGCCAGCAGCTTGGCTCTAGCGGGAATCTACGAGCAGTACTTC; cdr3_aa: CASSLALAGIYEQYF
v_call: TRBV30; clone_size: .; j_call: TRBJ1-2; d_call: TRBD1; cdr3_nt: TGTGCCTGGAGTGTAATACAGGGGTATGGCTACACCTTC; cdr3_aa: CAWSVIQGYGYTF
v_call: TRBV4-1; clone_size: once; j_call: TRBJ1-5; d_call: .; cdr3_nt: TGCGCCAGCAGCCAAGATACCAGGGCTGAGAAACCCCAGCATTTT; cdr3_aa: CASSQDTRAEKPQHF
v_call: TRBV7-9; clone_size: .; j_call: TRBJ2-1; d_call: TRBD1; cdr3_nt: TGTGCCAGCAGCACCCGGACAGGGGCTTCCTACAATGAGCAGTTCTTC; cdr3_aa: CASSTRTGASYNEQFF
v_call: TRBV28; clone_size: .; j_call: TRBJ1-1; d_call: .; cdr3_nt: TGTGCCAGCAGCCCAGGGAGGGGGACTGAAGCTTTCTTT; cdr3_aa: CASSPGRGTEAFF
v_call: TRBV6-6; clone_size: .; j_call: TRBJ1-5; d_call: .; cdr3_nt: TGTGCCAGCAGTCCCCAGGAAGGCAGCAATCAGCCCCAGCATTTT; cdr3_aa: CASSPQEGSNQPQHF
v_call: TRBV28; clone_size: .; j_call: TRBJ2-5; d_call: .; cdr3_nt: TGTGCCAGCTCTTCGGGAGCAATCCCTGAGACCCAGTACTTC; cdr3_aa: CASSSGAIPETQYF
v_call: TRBV28; clone_size: .; j_call: TRBJ1-2; d_call: .; cdr3_nt: TGTGCCAGCAGCACTGGGGGGGGCCTAAACTATGGCTACACCTTC; cdr3_aa: CASSTGGGLNYGYTF
v_call: TRBV2; clone_size: .; j_call: TRBJ2-5; d_call: TRBD2; cdr3_nt: TGTGCCAGCAGCTCCCAGCGGGAGGGTGAGACCCAGTACTTC; cdr3_aa: CASSSQREGETQYF
v_call: TRBV18; clone_size: .; j_call: TRBJ2-7; d_call: TRBD1; cdr3_nt: TGTGCCAGCTCATCGGGACAGGCCTCCTACGAGCAGTACTTC; cdr3_aa: CASSSGQASYEQYF
v_call: TRBV6-5; clone_size: .; j_call: TRBJ1-4; d_call: TRBD1; cdr3_nt: TGTGCCAGCAGCCCCGAGGGGACAGGGCGCGAAAAACTGTTTTTT; cdr3_aa: CASSPEGTGREKLFF
v_call: TRBV2; clone_size: .; j_call: TRBJ1-5; d_call: .; cdr3_nt: TGTGCCAGCAGTCTTCACAGTTATAGCAATCAGCCCCAGCATTTT; cdr3_aa: CASSLHSYSNQPQHF
v_call: TRBV6-4; clone_size: .; j_call: TRBJ1-1; d_call: .; cdr3_nt: TGTGCCAGCAGTCCCTCCGCAGGTGACACTGAAGCTTTCTTT; cdr3_aa: CASSPSAGDTEAFF
v_call: TRBV24-1; clone_size: .; j_call: TRBJ2-5; d_call: .; cdr3_nt: TGTGCCACCAGTGATCAACCCTACTCGGGGGAGAAAGAGACCCAGTACTTC; cdr3_aa: CATSDQPYSGEKETQYF
v_call: TRBV23-1; clone_size: medium-sized; j_call: TRBJ2-1; d_call: TRBD1; cdr3_nt: TGCGCCAGCGGTCGGGACAGGGCCCACAATGAGCAGTTCTTC; cdr3_aa: CASGRDRAHNEQFF
v_call: TRBV5-4; clone_size: few; j_call: TRBJ2-1; d_call: TRBD2; cdr3_nt: TGTGCCAGCAGCCCACTCACGACTAGCGGGGTAAGCAATGAGCAGTTCTTC; cdr3_aa: CASSPLTTSGVSNEQFF
v_call: TRBV28; clone_size: .; j_call: TRBJ2-7; d_call: TRBD2; cdr3_nt: TGTGCCAGCAGTTCCGCTGCAGCGGGAGGGCACTACGAGCAGTACTTC; cdr3_aa: CASSSAAAGGHYEQYF
v_call: TRBV21-1; clone_size: once; j_call: TRBJ1-4; d_call: .; cdr3_nt: TGTGCCAGCGGGGGTACTGACAGGGGATTAATTGAAAAACTGTTTTTT; cdr3_aa: CASGGTDRGLIEKLFF
v_call: TRBV30; clone_size: .; j_call: TRBJ2-1; d_call: .; cdr3_nt: TGTGCCTGGAGTGTACGCTTGGGCCCCGAGCAGTTCTTC; cdr3_aa: CAWSVRLGPEQFF
v_call: TRBV6-5; clone_size: .; j_call: TRBJ2-7; d_call: TRBD2; cdr3_nt: TGTGCCAGCAGTTACGTTGGGACTAGCCGCTACGAGCAGTACTTC; cdr3_aa: CASSYVGTSRYEQYF
v_call: TRBV27; clone_size: .; j_call: TRBJ1-2; d_call: .; cdr3_nt: TGTGCCAGCAGTTCGGCGGTGGTCTATGGCTACACCTTC; cdr3_aa: CASSSAVVYGYTF
v_call: TRBV2; clone_size: few; j_call: TRBJ2-2; d_call: .; cdr3_nt: TGTGCCAGCCTCGCGGGGAACACCGGGGAGCTGTTTTTT; cdr3_aa: CASLAGNTGELFF
v_call: TRBV19; clone_size: .; j_call: TRBJ1-2; d_call: TRBD1; cdr3_nt: TGTGCCAGTAGTGGACAGGTCCTCAACTATGGCTACACCTTC; cdr3_aa: CASSGQVLNYGYTF
v_call: TRBV4-3; clone_size: .; j_call: TRBJ2-7; d_call: TRBD1; cdr3_nt: TGCGCCAGCAGCCAAGGCGGGACAGGGACCTACGAGCAGTACTTC; cdr3_aa: CASSQGGTGTYEQYF
v_call: TRBV5-1; clone_size: .; j_call: TRBJ2-6; d_call: .; cdr3_nt: TGCGCCAGCAGTGGAGGGTTAAGCTCTGGGGCCAACGTCCTGACTTTC; cdr3_aa: CASSGGLSSGANVLTF
v_call: TRBV6-4; clone_size: .; j_call: TRBJ1-3; d_call: .; cdr3_nt: TGTGCCAGCAGTCCCCCTACGGGGGTTGAAAACACCATATATTTT; cdr3_aa: CASSPPTGVENTIYF